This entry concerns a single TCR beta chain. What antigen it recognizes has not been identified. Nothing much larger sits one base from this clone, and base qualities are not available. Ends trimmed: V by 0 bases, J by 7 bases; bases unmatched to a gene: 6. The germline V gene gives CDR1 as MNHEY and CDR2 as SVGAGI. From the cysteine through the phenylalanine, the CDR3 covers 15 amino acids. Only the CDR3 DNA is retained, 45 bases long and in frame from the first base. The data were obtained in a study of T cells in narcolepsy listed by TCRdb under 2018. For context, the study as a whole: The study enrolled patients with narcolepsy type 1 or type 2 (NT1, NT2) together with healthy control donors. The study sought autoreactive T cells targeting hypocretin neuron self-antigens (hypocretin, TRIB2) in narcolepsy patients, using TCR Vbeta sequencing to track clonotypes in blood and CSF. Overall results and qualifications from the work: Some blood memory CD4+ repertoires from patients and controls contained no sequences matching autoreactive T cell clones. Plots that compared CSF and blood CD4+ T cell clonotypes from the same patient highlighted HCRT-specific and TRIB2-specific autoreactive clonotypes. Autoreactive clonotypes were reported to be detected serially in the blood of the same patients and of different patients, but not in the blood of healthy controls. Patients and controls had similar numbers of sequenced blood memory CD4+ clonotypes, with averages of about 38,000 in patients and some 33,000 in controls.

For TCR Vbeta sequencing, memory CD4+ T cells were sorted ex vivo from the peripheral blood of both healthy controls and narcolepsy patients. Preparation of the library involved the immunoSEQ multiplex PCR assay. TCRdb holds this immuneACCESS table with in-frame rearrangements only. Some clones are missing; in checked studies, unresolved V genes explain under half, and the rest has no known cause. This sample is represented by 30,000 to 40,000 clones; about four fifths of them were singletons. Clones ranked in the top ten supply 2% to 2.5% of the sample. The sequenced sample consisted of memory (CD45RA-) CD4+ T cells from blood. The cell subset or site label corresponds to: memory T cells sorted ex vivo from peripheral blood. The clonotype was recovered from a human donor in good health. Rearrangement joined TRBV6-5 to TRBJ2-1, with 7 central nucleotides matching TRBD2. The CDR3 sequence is CASSYSASGGNEQFF. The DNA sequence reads TGTGCCAGCAGTTACTCGGCTAGCGGAGGGAATGAGCAGTTCTTC.